These 10 T cell receptor beta chains were all obtained from the same sample, sequenced in a study of blood T cell repertoires in COVID-19. Data came from immunoSEQ multiplex PCR; TCRdb stores just in-frame clones and leaves some out. The repertoire holds around 140,000 clones, with about 90% as singletons. What was sequenced was PBMCs or T cells enriched from blood (not recorded which). The receptor source for this set is a man between 60 and 75 years old who had recovered from COVID-19.

This chain connects TRBV7-8 to TRBJ2-7; TRBD1 matches 7 bases. The CDR3 loop spans 15 amino acids. CDR1 and CDR2 from the germline V gene are SGHVS and FQNEAQ. Trimming took 5 bases from V and 4 from J; bases not matched to a gene: 11. The CDR3 DNA sequence: TGTGCCAGCAGCCCAACACGACAGGGCCAATACGAGCAGTACTTC. Its translation is CASSPTRQGQYEQYF.

The rearrangement uses TRBV9 and TRBJ1-4; the D gene is possibly TRBD1 (5 bases). V was pared by 4 bases and J by 0 bases, with 10 bases between. CDR1 is SGDLS and CDR2 is YYNGEE in the germline V gene. The CDR3 sequence is 15 residues long. In DNA, the CDR3 is TGTGCCAGCAGCTCCCAAGGGGCAACTAATGAAAAACTGTTTTTT. This sequence encodes CASSSQGATNEKLFF.

The sample holds a few counts of this clone. The chain employs TRBV20-1 and TRBJ1-3, with a tentative D call TRBD1 (5 bases). Trimming removed 3 bases from V and 2 bases from J, with 8 bases in between. This CDR3 spans 13 amino acids. Germline CDR1 DFQATT, CDR2 SNEGSKA (reference sequence). The CDR3 spells CSASAGAGNTIYF. The DNA for the CDR3 is TGCAGTGCTAGTGCGGGGGCTGGAAACACCATATATTTT.

The rearrangement links TRBV6-2 or TRBV6-3 to TRBJ1-4; weak D call: TRBD1 (5 bases). The CDR3 runs 13 residues. Germline V lookup: CDR1 MNHEY, CDR2 SVGEGT. The V and J ends lost 5 bases and 3 bases respectively, with 7 bases between them. The CDR3 sequence: CASSRDSNEKLFF. The CDR3 region has the DNA TGTGCCAGCAGTCGGGACTCTAATGAAAAACTGTTTTTT.

The chain recombines TRBV27 with TRBJ1-1, with 7 nucleotides matching TRBD1. J gave up 7 bases and V 2 bases, and 4 bases lay outside the gene matches. CDR1 is MNHEY, CDR2 SMNVEV, per germline (reference sequence). The CDR3 covers 13 residues. The CDR3 is CASSLRRGFEAFF. The CDR3 DNA follows: TGTGCCAGCAGTTTACGCAGGGGGTTTGAAGCTTTCTTT.

This chain joins TRBV11-2 and TRBJ2-3; 7 positions agree with TRBD2. The germline V gene encodes CDR1 SGHAT and CDR2 FQNNGV. Losses at the gene ends were 3 bases for V and 1 base for J; bases not matched to a gene: 1. The CDR3 has 14 amino acids. The CDR3 region is CASSFTSGTDTQYF. The DNA of the CDR3 is TGTGCCAGCAGCTTTACTAGCGGCACAGATACGCAGTATTTT. The full variable domain, with the rest looked up from reference TRBV11-2 and TRBJ2-3, is EAGVAQSPRYKIIEKRQSVAFWCNPISGHATLYWYQQILGQGPKLLIQFQNNGVVDDSQLPKDRFSAERLKGVDSTLKIQPAKLEDSAVYLCASSFTSGTDTQYFGPGTRLTVL.

In its sample, this clone was seen once. This rearrangement joins TRBV19 to TRBJ2-1; D might be TRBD1 (5 bases). Germline CDR1 reads LNHDA; CDR2 reads SQIVND (reference sequence). The V end was cut by 7 bases, the J end by 1 base, with 14 bases between. This CDR3 spans 15 amino acids. In nucleotides, the CDR3 is TGTGCCAGTACCTTCGACAGCGCTTCCTACAATGAGCAGTTCTTC. It codes for CASTFDSASYNEQFF.

The chain recombines TRBV18 with TRBJ2-3, with TRBD1 as a possible D gene (6 bases). Germline V gene data show CDR1 as KGHSH and CDR2 as LQKENI. The CDR3 is 15 amino acids. The V gene lost 4 bases and the J gene lost 3 bases, with 14 bases spanning the gap. CDR3 in amino acids: CASSRRRGGTDTQYF. Written as DNA, the CDR3 is TGTGCCAGCTCACGCCGCAGGGGCGGGACAGATACGCAGTATTTT.

A few counts support this clone. The chain carries TRBV29-1 and TRBJ1-1; D ambiguous. V was clipped by 3 bases and J by 0 bases, with 2 bases between them. CDR1 is SQVTM and CDR2 is ANQGSEA in the germline V gene. The length of the CDR3 is 11 residues. The CDR3 nucleotides read TGCAGCGTTGACGTGAACACTGAAGCTTTCTTT. This codes for CSVDVNTEAFF. The whole variable domain, filled in from reference TRBV29-1 and TRBJ1-1, reads SAVISQKPSRDICQRGTSLTIQCQVDSQVTMMFWYRQQPGQSLTLIATANQGSEATYESGFVIDKFPISRPNLTFSTLTVSNMSPEDSSIYLCSVDVNTEAFFGQGTRLTVV.

The J gene is TRBJ1-3, the V gene TRBV28; D is ambiguous. Germline values: CDR1 MDHEN, CDR2 SYDVKM. The V gene lost 9 bases and the J gene lost 0 bases, with 3 bases spanning the gap. The CDR3 runs to 11 residues. CDR3 nucleotides: TGTGCCAGTCACTCTGGAAACACCATATATTTT. As protein: CASHSGNTIYF.